The present TCR beta chain was sequenced within a study of cytomegalovirus exposure and HLA in healthy donors. A remark on this clone: Its antigen is undetermined.

Study-wide findings and caveats: What a later analysis showed was that several of the most significant clusters appeared linked to common viral pathogens.

With 60 Vbeta and 13 Jbeta primers, the PCR was carried out. The protocol was immunoSEQ multiplex PCR, while the TCRdb copy is restricted to in-frame clones and leaves out a portion. The sample comprises more than 150,000 clones, 75% to 85% of which are singletons, and more than 0.95% rests with the top ten. Germline CDR1 is MNHNS and CDR2 is SASEGT. The CDR3 has 12 amino acids. Trimming removed 11 bases from V and 4 bases from J, with 12 bases in between. The TCR originated in a girl aged 2 to 10 in good health and CMV-seropositive. The chain combines TRBV6-1 with TRBJ2-1, with D tentatively TRBD2 (6 bases). Specimen: PBMCs. The CDR3 DNA reads TGTGCCGGGGGACTTTCATACAATGAGCAGTTCTTC. This encodes CAGGLSYNEQFF.